These 28 T cell receptor beta chains share one sample of origin, sequenced in a study of control samples from healthy donors and cancer patients. Sequencing used immunoSEQ multiplex PCR; TCRdb keeps in-frame clones, though not all of them. There are under 95,000 clones in the sample; approximately 88% occur only once, and more than 13% lies in the top ten. Input material: blood. The origin of the receptors is a man aged 45-65 years in good health.

In DNA form, the CDR3 reads TGTGCCAGCAGCTTAGCCGGGACAGGGTATGAAAAACTGTTTTTT. It codes for CASSLAGTGYEKLFF. This rearrangement joins TRBV7-2 to TRBJ1-4; 9 nucleotides agree with TRBD1. This CDR3 has 15 amino acids. Germline V gene data show CDR1 as SGHTA and CDR2 as FQGNSA. The V gene end was trimmed by 0 bases and the J gene end by 6 bases; junction bases not matched to a gene: 2.

This chain joins TRBV3-1 (or the pseudogene TRBV3-2) and TRBJ2-5, with TRBD2 matching 7 bases. Looked up from germline, CDR1 is LGHDT and CDR2 is YNNKEL (reference sequence). The CDR3 is 14 residues long. V lost 8 bases to trimming and J lost 7 bases; unmatched junction nucleotides: 13. The CDR3: CASSSERGLRTQYF. The CDR3, as DNA: TGTGCCAGCTCCAGTGAGCGGGGCTTGAGGACCCAGTACTTC.

This chain joins TRBV6-1 and TRBJ1-1, with 7 bases matching TRBD1. The CDR3 has 16 residues. V was clipped by 3 bases and J by 1 base; unmatched bases: 8. Germline CDR1 MNHNS, CDR2 SASEGT. The CDR3 here is CASSDLVRDRNTEAFF. CDR3 nucleotide sequence: TGTGCCAGCAGTGACCTGGTGCGGGACAGGAACACTGAAGCTTTCTTT.

The V and J genes are TRBV28 and TRBJ2-3, with TRBD2 matching 10 bases. Germline loops: CDR1 MDHEN, CDR2 SYDVKM. Trimming removed 5 bases from V and 0 bases from J; junction bases left unmatched: 20. The CDR3 has 21 amino acids. The CDR3 reads CASSPIPPLAGRRVSTDTQYF. CDR3 DNA: TGTGCCAGCAGTCCGATACCCCCACTAGCGGGAAGGAGGGTTAGCACAGATACGCAGTATTTT. The full variable domain, completed using reference TRBV28 and TRBJ2-3, is DVKVTQSSRYLVKRTGEKVFLECVQDMDHENMFWYRQDPGLGLRLIYFSYDVKMKEKGDIPEGYSVSREKKERFSLILESASTNQTSMYLCASSPIPPLAGRRVSTDTQYFGPGTRLTVL.

This chain links TRBV11-2 with TRBJ2-2; 11 bases line up with TRBD2. The J segment lost 4 bases and the V segment lost 5 bases, leaving 3 bases of the junction unmatched. The germline CDR1 and CDR2 sequences are SGHAT and FQNNGV. The CDR3 is made up of 15 amino acids. DNA of the CDR3: TGTGCCAGCAGCACCGGACTAGCGGGCACCGGGGAGCTGTTTTTT. Its protein is CASSTGLAGTGELFF.

Only one count was recorded for this clone. The gene calls are TRBV6-6 and TRBJ1-1; 7 bases map to TRBD1. The J segment lost 2 bases and the V segment lost 5 bases, leaving 14 bases of the junction unmatched. Looked up from germline, CDR1 is MNHNY and CDR2 is SVGAGI (reference sequence). This CDR3 has 17 residues. In DNA form, the CDR3 reads TGTGCCAGCAGTCCCTTCCAGACAGGGCGGTTAAACACTGAAGCTTTCTTT. Translated: CASSPFQTGRLNTEAFF.

V is TRBV11-2 and J is TRBJ2-7, with a weak D call TRBD1 (6 bases). Trimming took off 5 bases at V and 3 bases at J, with 8 bases between the two ends. The germline V gene has CDR1 SGHAT and CDR2 FQNNGV. The CDR3 spans 12 residues. The CDR3 DNA follows: TGTGCCAGCAGCCAGGGGATCTACGAGCAGTACTTC. Amino acids: CASSQGIYEQYF.

The gene calls are TRBV2 and TRBJ1-2; D is uncertain. V was pared by 2 bases and J by 4 bases, with 5 bases between. Per the germline V gene, CDR1 is SNHLY and CDR2 is FYNNEI. The CDR3 has 12 amino acids. CDR3 sequence: CASSEWSYGYTF. The CDR3, as DNA: TGTGCCAGCAGTGAATGGAGCTATGGCTACACCTTC.

The J gene is TRBJ1-1, the V gene TRBV3-1 (or the pseudogene TRBV3-2); 9 bases fit TRBD1. This CDR3 contains 17 residues. CDR1 and CDR2 (germline): LGHDT, YNNKEL (reference sequence). V lost 0 bases, J lost 1 base, and 6 bases stayed unmatched. The CDR3 nucleotides are TGTGCCAGCAGCCAAGAAGTGGGGACAGGGCAGAACACTGAAGCTTTCTTT. Its translation: CASSQEVGTGQNTEAFF.

The chain employs TRBV27 and TRBJ1-5; D is perhaps TRBD1 (5 bases). Germline loops: CDR1 MNHEY, CDR2 SMNVEV (reference sequence). The CDR3 runs to 12 residues. Trimming took 9 bases from V and 2 from J, leaving 8 bases between them. CDR3 sequence reads: CARWGGNQPQHF. CDR3 sequence (DNA): TGTGCCAGGTGGGGCGGCAATCAGCCCCAGCATTTT.

The chain couples TRBV5-1 to TRBJ1-1, with TRBD1 as a possible D gene (5 bases). Trimming left V 1 base short and J 0 bases short, with 28 bases between. The CDR3 extends over 21 amino acids. Looked up from germline, CDR1 is SGHRS and CDR2 is YFSETQ. The CDR3 DNA reads TGCGCCAGCAGCTTGTGGTCAGGGCATCGGTCCGATATGATCGTGAACACTGAAGCTTTCTTT. Protein sequence: CASSLWSGHRSDMIVNTEAFF.

This clone has a single count. The J gene is TRBJ2-1, the V gene TRBV2; D not certain. CDR3 size: 16 residues. Germline lookup yields CDR1 SNHLY and CDR2 FYNNEI. V dropped 5 bases and J dropped 0 bases, with 14 bases sitting between them. CDR3 protein: CASSLARPSSYNEQFF. Here the CDR3 DNA reads TGTGCCAGCAGTTTAGCCAGGCCCTCCTCCTACAATGAGCAGTTCTTC.

This rearrangement joins TRBV5-6 to TRBJ2-5; D call uncertain. The CDR3 is made up of 13 amino acids. Trimming removed 0 bases from V and 7 bases from J, with 10 bases in between. Per the germline V gene, CDR1 is SGHDT and CDR2 is YYEEEE. CDR3 nucleotide sequence: TGTGCCAGCAGCTTGGAGGCTCTAAGGACCCAGTACTTC. Its protein product is CASSLEALRTQYF.

This rearrangement joins TRBV18 to TRBJ2-7; D uncertain. The germline V gene encodes CDR1 KGHSH and CDR2 LQKENI. V lost 3 bases, J lost 8 bases, and 14 bases lay in between. This CDR3 is 13 amino acids long. CDR3 sequence (DNA): TGTGCCAGCTCACCGAGTGCCGAGCGACAGCAGTACTTC. This codes for CASSPSAERQQYF.

The sample holds one count of this clone. The chain is built from TRBV5-1 and TRBJ2-1; D tentatively fits TRBD1 or TRBD2 (5 bases each). The CDR3 covers 15 residues. Germline CDR1 SGHRS, CDR2 YFSETQ. Trimming removed 9 bases from V and 6 bases from J, with 22 bases in between. The CDR3 DNA sequence: TGCGCCACCTCCGAGGGGTTAAAAAATAGCAATGAGCAGTTCTTC. Its protein product is CATSEGLKNSNEQFF.

V and J are TRBV29-1 and TRBJ1-4; 8 nucleotides agree with TRBD1. Germline trimming cut 5 bases from V and 5 bases from J; bases unmatched to any gene: 4. CDR1 and CDR2 from the germline V gene are SQVTM and ANQGSEA. The CDR3 has 13 amino acids. This chain's CDR3 is CSVRYRGNEKLFF. The CDR3 DNA reads TGCAGCGTTCGGTACAGGGGGAATGAAAAACTGTTTTTT.

V is TRBV7-9 and J is TRBJ1-2, with 8 bases matching TRBD1. V was clipped by 3 bases and J by 6 bases; unmatched bases: 3. The CDR3 sequence is 13 residues long. CDR1 and CDR2 from the germline V gene are SEHNR and FQNEAQ (reference sequence). The CDR3 loop is CASSFGTGDGYTF. CDR3 DNA: TGTGCCAGCAGCTTCGGGACAGGCGATGGCTACACCTTC.

The genes are TRBV3-1 (or the pseudogene TRBV3-2) and TRBJ2-2; TRBD2 aligns across 11 bases. Trimming removed 3 bases from V and 2 bases from J; junction bases left unmatched: 14. Germline CDR1 LGHDT, CDR2 YNNKEL (reference sequence). CDR3 size: 20 residues. CDR3 in amino acids: CASSQGTSGGPYLNTGELFF. Here the CDR3 DNA reads TGTGCCAGCAGCCAGGGTACTAGCGGGGGTCCTTATCTTAACACCGGGGAGCTGTTTTTT.

The CDR3 region is CASSQAGTVNEKLFF. The CDR3, as DNA: TGTGCCAGCAGCCAGGCCGGGACAGTTAATGAAAAACTGTTTTTT. The rearrangement links TRBV3-1 (or the pseudogene TRBV3-2) to TRBJ1-4, with TRBD1 identical over 7 bases. V dropped 3 bases and J dropped 4; count of bases not matched to a gene: 5. CDR1 LGHDT and CDR2 YNNKEL come from the germline V gene (reference sequence). The CDR3 runs to 15 residues.

The chain employs TRBV9 and TRBJ1-2; maybe TRBD1 (6 bases). Germline assignment: CDR1 SGDLS and CDR2 YYNGEE. This CDR3 has 14 amino acids. V was shortened by 1 base and J by 6 bases, with 13 bases between the two germline ends. In nucleotides, the CDR3 is TGTGCCAGCAGCGTATGGGGGGGCTCTAATGGCTACACCTTC. Translating it yields CASSVWGGSNGYTF.

The rearrangement uses TRBV6-5 and TRBJ1-1; D possibly corresponds to TRBD1 (5 bases). CDR3 length: 11 amino acids. CDR1 and CDR2 (germline): MNHEY, SVGAGI. Trimming removed 10 bases at V and 3 bases at J, with 9 bases between. CDR3 sequence: CAIPGDTEAFF. The CDR3 DNA reads as TGTGCCATCCCGGGGGACACTGAAGCTTTCTTT.

The chain employs TRBV7-2 and TRBJ1-2; D unclear. CDR1 is SGHTA and CDR2 is FQGNSA in the germline V gene. Trimming stripped 1 base from V and 4 bases from J, with 10 bases between. This CDR3 is built from 14 residues. The CDR3 DNA reads as TGTGCCAGCAGCTTAGTGGAGGGCCCCTATGGCTACACCTTC. It is translated as CASSLVEGPYGYTF.

The chain uses TRBV5-6 and TRBJ1-4, with 8 bases matching TRBD1. Germline V CDR1 and CDR2: SGHDT, YYEEEE. V was clipped by 4 bases and J by 5 bases; unmatched bases: 13. The CDR3 has 17 residues. CDR3 region: CASSLLNLRQGNEKLFF. The CDR3 nucleotides read TGTGCCAGCAGCCTCCTAAACTTAAGACAGGGGAATGAAAAACTGTTTTTT.

This clone was seen at least ten times. The chain has TRBV6-4 and TRBJ1-5; D ambiguous. Germline V gene lookup returns CDR1 MRHNA and CDR2 SNTAGT. The CDR3 runs 14 residues. V was cut by 3 bases and J by 2 bases, with 8 bases left in between. The CDR3 DNA follows: TGTGCCAGCAGTGAAGGGATTGGCAATCAGCCCCAGCATTTT. Protein product: CASSEGIGNQPQHF.

This chain connects TRBV6-5 to TRBJ1-5; 7 nucleotides align to TRBD1. The CDR3 has 15 amino acids. V shed 7 bases, J shed 1 base, and the junction held 7 bases outside the gene matches. Germline V gene lookup returns CDR1 MNHEY and CDR2 SVGAGI. This chain's CDR3 is CASIPQTGSNQPQHF. DNA for the CDR3: TGTGCCAGCATCCCCCAGACAGGGAGCAATCAGCCCCAGCATTTT.

The rearrangement links TRBV11-2 to TRBJ2-1; 15 bases fit TRBD2. The trim removed 5 bases at V and 4 bases at J, leaving 9 bases unmatched. This CDR3 is built from 18 residues. The germline V gene encodes CDR1 SGHAT and CDR2 FQNNGV. This CDR3 reads CASSLGLAGGREYNEQFF. CDR3 in DNA: TGTGCCAGCAGCCTTGGACTAGCGGGAGGGCGAGAATACAATGAGCAGTTCTTC.

This chain joins TRBV7-9 and TRBJ2-3, with D unclear. This CDR3 region has 13 residues. V lost 0 bases, J lost 2 bases, and 3 bases lay in between. CDR1 SEHNR and CDR2 FQNEAQ come from the germline V gene (reference sequence). This chain's CDR3 is CASSLATTDTQYF. Written as DNA, the CDR3 is TGTGCCAGCAGCTTAGCAACCACAGATACGCAGTATTTT.

V usage is TRBV24-1 and J usage is TRBJ2-2, with 10 bases lining up with TRBD1. Germline V gene lookup returns CDR1 KGHDR and CDR2 SFDVKD. J was trimmed by 3 bases and V by 3 bases; bases with no gene match: 6. This CDR3 region has 17 residues. Here the CDR3 DNA reads TGTGCCACCAGTGATCCGACAGGGGGCAGCCACACCGGGGAGCTGTTTTTT. It encodes CATSDPTGGSHTGELFF.